The 5 T cell receptor beta chains reported below all come from one sample, sequenced in a study of blood T cell repertoires in COVID-19. The protocol was immunoSEQ multiplex PCR, while the TCRdb copy is restricted to in-frame clones and leaves out a portion. Seen here are about 280,000 clones, 88% observed once, and the top ten hold 9.4%. The sequenced sample was peripheral blood. These receptors were taken from a man aged 18 to 35 with active or convalescent COVID-19.

The gene calls are TRBV7-9 and TRBJ1-2; the D gene is possibly TRBD1 (6 bases). Germline CDR1 reads SEHNR; CDR2 reads FQNEAQ (reference sequence). V lost 1 base and J 4 bases, leaving 10 bases between the germline ends. The CDR3 length is 14 residues. The CDR3 DNA reads TGTGCCAGCAGCTTAGTGGCGGGGGCCTATGGCTACACCTTC. Residues: CASSLVAGAYGYTF.

This chain joins TRBV6-2 or TRBV6-3 and TRBJ2-7; TRBD1 agrees at 7 bases. With V trimmed by 5 bases and J by 9 bases, 13 bases remained unmatched. This CDR3 spans 14 amino acids. Germline V CDR1 and CDR2: MNHEY, SVGEGT. The CDR3 DNA is TGTGCCAGCAGTACAACCCCGACAGGGAGTATGCAGTACTTC. Amino acids: CASSTTPTGSMQYF.

The chain couples TRBV15 to TRBJ1-1; no definite D call. V lost 5 bases and J lost 0, with 19 bases in between. The germline V gene encodes CDR1 LNHNV and CDR2 YYDKDF (reference sequence). The length of the CDR3 is 17 residues. CDR3 coding DNA: TGTGCCACCAGCCCCCAGGTATTTTCCGTCCTGAACACTGAAGCTTTCTTT. Its protein product is CATSPQVFSVLNTEAFF.

This chain connects TRBV7-2 to TRBJ2-7; D is unclear. CDR1 is SGHTA, CDR2 FQGNSA, per germline. CDR3 size: 15 residues. V lost 1 base, J lost 9 bases, and 19 bases lay in between. CDR3 sequence: CASSLGPLLDGVQYF. CDR3 sequence (DNA): TGTGCCAGCAGCTTAGGGCCCTTGCTAGATGGTGTGCAGTACTTC.

This chain uses TRBV2 with TRBJ1-3; D gene ambiguous. Germline V gene data show CDR1 as SNHLY and CDR2 as FYNNEI. V dropped 4 bases and J dropped 1 base, with 17 bases sitting between them. This CDR3 region has 17 residues. Written as DNA, the CDR3 is TGTGCCAGCAGTGTCCCCCCCCGGGGAACTTCTGGAAACACCATATATTTT. Translation: CASSVPPRGTSGNTIYF.